This record concerns one T cell receptor beta chain sequence. The sample originates from a study of blood T cell repertoires in COVID-19. Whole-study context: Some COVID-19 samples were acute and others convalescent; all came from the United States, Italy and Spain.

The CDR3 has 14 amino acids. V dropped 0 bases and J dropped 7 bases, with 13 bases sitting between them. CDR1 MNHNY and CDR2 SVGAGI come from the germline V gene (reference sequence). Data came from immunoSEQ multiplex PCR; TCRdb stores just in-frame clones and leaves some out. The sample records 400,000 or so clones, 89% being singletons. Seattle researchers signed up patients amid active infection and tracked them longitudinally. This TCR came from a woman aged 40 to 50 with COVID-19, enrolled during active disease. Sequencing was carried out using peripheral blood. V is TRBV6-6 and J is TRBJ2-7, with a tentative D call TRBD1 (5 bases). The CDR3 bases are TGTGCCAGCAGTTACTCGTACAGGTCGAGTGAGCAGTACTTC. Encoded protein: CASSYSYRSSEQYF.